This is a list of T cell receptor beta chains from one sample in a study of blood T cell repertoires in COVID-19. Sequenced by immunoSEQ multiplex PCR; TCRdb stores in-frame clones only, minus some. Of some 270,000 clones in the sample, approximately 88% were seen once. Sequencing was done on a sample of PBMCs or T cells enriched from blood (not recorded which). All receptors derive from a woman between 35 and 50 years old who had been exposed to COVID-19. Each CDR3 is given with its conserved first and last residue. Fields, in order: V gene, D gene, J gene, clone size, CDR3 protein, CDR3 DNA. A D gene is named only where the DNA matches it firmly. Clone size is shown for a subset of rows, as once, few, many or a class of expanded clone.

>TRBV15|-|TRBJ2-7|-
CATSSTRDTSYEQYF
TGTGCCACCAGCAGCACCCGGGACACCTCCTACGAGCAGTACTTC
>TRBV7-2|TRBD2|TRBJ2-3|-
CASSPWVGGLAGKADTQYF
TGTGCCAGCAGCCCCTGGGTAGGGGGACTAGCGGGAAAGGCAGATACGCAGTATTTT
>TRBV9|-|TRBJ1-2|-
CASSASRGSVLFNYGYTF
TGTGCCAGCAGCGCCTCGCGGGGATCAGTATTATTTAACTATGGCTACACCTTC
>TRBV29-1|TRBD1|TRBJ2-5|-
CSVELSGQGRDLQYF
TGCAGCGTTGAGCTCTCGGGACAGGGAAGGGATTTACAGTACTTC
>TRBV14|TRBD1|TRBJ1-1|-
CASSQRLGQVNTEAFF
TGTGCCAGCAGCCAAAGACTCGGACAGGTGAACACTGAAGCTTTCTTT
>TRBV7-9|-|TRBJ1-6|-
CASSPTGYASPLHF
TGTGCCAGCAGCCCCACAGGGTATGCCTCACCCCTCCACTTT
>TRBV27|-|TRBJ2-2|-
CASSLFLERNGELFF
TGTGCCAGCAGTTTATTCCTAGAGCGAAACGGGGAGCTGTTTTTT
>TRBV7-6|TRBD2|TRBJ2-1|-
CASSLSGGGYNEQFF
TGTGCCAGCAGCCTTAGCGGGGGGGGATATAATGAGCAGTTCTTC
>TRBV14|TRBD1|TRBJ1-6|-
CASSQDYRGRSPLHF
TGTGCCAGCAGCCAAGACTACAGGGGACGGTCACCCCTCCACTTT
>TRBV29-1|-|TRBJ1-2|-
CSVEDRQGFYGYTF
TGCAGCGTTGAAGATCGTCAGGGTTTCTATGGCTACACCTTC
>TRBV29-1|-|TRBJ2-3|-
CSVDAIQVTDTQYF
TGCAGCGTTGACGCGATACAGGTCACAGATACGCAGTATTTT
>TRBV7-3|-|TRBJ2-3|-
CASSLLGPGGTDTQYF
TGTGCCAGCAGCCTCCTAGGCCCCGGTGGCACAGATACGCAGTATTTT
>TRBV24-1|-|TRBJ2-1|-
CATSDPSEVSYNEQFF
TGTGCCACCAGTGATCCTAGCGAGGTCTCCTACAATGAGCAGTTCTTC
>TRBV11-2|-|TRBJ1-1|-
CASSLARNTEAFF
TGTGCCAGCAGCTTAGCCAGGAACACTGAAGCTTTCTTT
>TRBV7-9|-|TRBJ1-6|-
CASSSAGTLHF
TGTGCCAGCAGCTCCGCGGGGACCCTCCACTTT
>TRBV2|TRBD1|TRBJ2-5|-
CASSGRTGGYETQYF
TGTGCCAGCAGTGGCAGGACAGGGGGATATGAGACCCAGTACTTC
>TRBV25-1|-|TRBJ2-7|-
CASSGDNRRGSGYEQYF
TGTGCCAGCAGTGGGGATAACAGGAGGGGATCGGGGTACGAGCAGTACTTC
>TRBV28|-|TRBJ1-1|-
CASNIGGRMNTEAFF
TGTGCCAGCAATATCGGGGGGCGGATGAACACTGAAGCTTTCTTT
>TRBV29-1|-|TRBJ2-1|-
CSVVKPDSRAYNEQFF
TGCAGCGTTGTTAAACCGGACAGTAGGGCCTACAATGAGCAGTTCTTC
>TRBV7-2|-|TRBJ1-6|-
CASSFSDRPLHF
TGTGCCAGCAGCTTTTCGGACAGACCCCTCCACTTT
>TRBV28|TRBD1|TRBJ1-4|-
CASSPGQGTEKLFF
TGTGCCAGCAGCCCGGGACAGGGGACTGAAAAACTGTTTTTT
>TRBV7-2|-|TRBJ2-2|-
CASRIRAARAGELFF
TGTGCCAGCAGGATAAGGGCGGCCAGGGCCGGGGAGCTGTTTTTT
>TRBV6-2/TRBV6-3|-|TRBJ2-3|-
CASSYYAGSTDTQYF
TGTGCCAGCAGTTATTACGCGGGGAGCACAGATACGCAGTATTTT
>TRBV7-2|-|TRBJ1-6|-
CASSLGGAYSPLHF
TGTGCCAGCAGCTTAGGCGGGGCTTATTCACCCCTCCACTTT
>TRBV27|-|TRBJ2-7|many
CASSLSMGFSYEQYF
TGTGCCAGCAGTTTATCGATGGGCTTCTCCTACGAGCAGTACTTC
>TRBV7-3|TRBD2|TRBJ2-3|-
CASSPRGTSGTDTQYF
TGTGCCAGCAGCCCCCGCGGGACTAGCGGCACAGATACGCAGTATTTT
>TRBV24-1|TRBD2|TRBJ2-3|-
CATSDFTSGSADTQYF
TGTGCCACCAGTGATTTTACTAGCGGGAGCGCAGATACGCAGTATTTT
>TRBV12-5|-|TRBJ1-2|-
CASGGPEGQTF
TGTGCTAGTGGGGGCCCGGAAGGACAGACGTTC
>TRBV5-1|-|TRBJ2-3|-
CASSFDRQAEITDTQYF
TGTGCCAGCAGCTTCGACAGACAGGCAGAGATAACAGATACGCAGTATTTT
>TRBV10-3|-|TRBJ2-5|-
CAISEPPPNTETQYF
TGTGCCATCAGTGAGCCCCCTCCCAACACGGAGACCCAGTACTTC
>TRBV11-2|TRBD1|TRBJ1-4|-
CASSLDRDEKLFF
TGTGCCAGCAGTTTGGACAGGGACGAAAAACTGTTTTTT
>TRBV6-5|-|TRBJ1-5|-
CASSNRLNQPQHF
TGTGCCAGCAGTAACAGGTTGAATCAGCCCCAGCATTTT
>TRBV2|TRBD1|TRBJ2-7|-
CASSSDRTYEQYF
TGTGCCAGCAGCTCGGACAGGACCTACGAGCAGTACTTC
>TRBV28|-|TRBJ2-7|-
CASSLVGDEQYF
TGTGCCAGCAGTTTGGTGGGCGACGAGCAGTACTTC
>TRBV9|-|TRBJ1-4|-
CASSLAEEEKLFF
TGTGCCAGCAGCTTGGCCGAGGAGGAAAAACTGTTTTTT
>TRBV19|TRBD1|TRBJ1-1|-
CASSKIGQGVPEAFF
TGTGCCAGTAGTAAAATAGGACAGGGAGTCCCTGAAGCTTTCTTT
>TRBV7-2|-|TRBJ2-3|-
CASSLVSGLDTQYF
TGTGCCAGCAGCTTAGTGTCCGGGTTGGATACGCAGTATTTT
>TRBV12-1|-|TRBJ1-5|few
CASRLEGTGVFGQPQHF
TGTGCCAGCAGACTTGAGGGGACGGGGGTATTCGGACAGCCCCAGCATTTT
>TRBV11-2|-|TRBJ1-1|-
CASSFSSQGEAFF
TGTGCCAGCAGCTTCTCCAGCCAGGGTGAAGCTTTCTTT
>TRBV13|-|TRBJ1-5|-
CASSLSGGIQPQHF
TGTGCCAGCAGCTTATCGGGGGGGATACAGCCCCAGCATTTT
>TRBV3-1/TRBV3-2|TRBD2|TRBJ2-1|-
CASSQASGGAVNEQFF
TGTGCCAGCAGCCAAGCCAGCGGGGGGGCCGTCAATGAGCAGTTCTTC
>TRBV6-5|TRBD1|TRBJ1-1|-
CASSLTGLNTEAFF
TGTGCCAGCAGTTTGACAGGGTTGAACACTGAAGCTTTCTTT
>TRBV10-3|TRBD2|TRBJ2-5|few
CATQAGGARTQETQYF
TGTGCCACCCAAGCGGGAGGCGCGAGAACTCAAGAGACCCAGTACTTC
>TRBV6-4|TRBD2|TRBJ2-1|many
CASSWTSGEYNEQFF
TGTGCCAGCAGTTGGACTAGCGGGGAGTACAATGAGCAGTTCTTC
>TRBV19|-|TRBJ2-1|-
CATSQGEEYNEQFF
TGTGCCACCTCCCAGGGGGAGGAGTACAATGAGCAGTTCTTC
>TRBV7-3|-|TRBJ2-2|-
CASSPDRNTGELFF
TGTGCCAGCAGCCCGGACAGGAACACCGGGGAGCTGTTTTTT
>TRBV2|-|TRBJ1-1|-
CASSGKGPREAFF
TGTGCCAGCAGTGGAAAGGGCCCCCGGGAGGCTTTCTTT
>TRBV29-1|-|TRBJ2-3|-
CSASRRPSARGDTQYF
TGCAGCGCCTCGAGACGCCCCAGCGCACGGGGAGATACGCAGTATTTT